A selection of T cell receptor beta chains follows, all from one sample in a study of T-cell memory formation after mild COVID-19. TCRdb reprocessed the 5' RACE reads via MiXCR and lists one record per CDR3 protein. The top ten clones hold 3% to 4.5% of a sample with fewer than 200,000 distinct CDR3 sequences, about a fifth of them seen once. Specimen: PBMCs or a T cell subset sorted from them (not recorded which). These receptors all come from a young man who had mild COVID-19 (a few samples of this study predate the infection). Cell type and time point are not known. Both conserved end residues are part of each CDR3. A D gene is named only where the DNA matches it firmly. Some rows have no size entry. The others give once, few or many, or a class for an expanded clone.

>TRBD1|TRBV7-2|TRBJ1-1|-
TGTGCCAGCAGCTTACAACAGGGGAGTGAAGCTTTCTTT
CASSLQQGSEAFF
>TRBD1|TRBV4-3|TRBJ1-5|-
TGCGCCAGCAGCCGTCCGGGACAGGGGTGTCAGCCCCAGCATTTT
CASSRPGQGCQPQHF
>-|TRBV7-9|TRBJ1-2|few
TGTGCCAGCAGCCCATTGGGGGTGAATGGCTACACCTTC
CASSPLGVNGYTF
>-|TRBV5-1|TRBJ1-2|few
TGCGCCAGCAGCGGGGGGGCCGGCGTCTATGGCTACACCTTC
CASSGGAGVYGYTF
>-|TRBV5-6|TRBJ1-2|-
TGTGCCAGCAGATTTACAGGGAGCTATGGCTACACCTTC
CASRFTGSYGYTF
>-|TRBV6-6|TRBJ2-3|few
TGTGCCAGCAGGCGGATCACCACAGATACGCAGTATTTT
CASRRITTDTQYF
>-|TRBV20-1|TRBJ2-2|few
TGCAGTGCTCCCCGCAGGGGAGGGAACACCGGGGAGCTGTTTTTT
CSAPRRGGNTGELFF
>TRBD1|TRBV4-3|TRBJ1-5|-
TGCGCCAGCAGCTCGGACAGGGCGAGTCAGCCCCAGCATTTT
CASSSDRASQPQHF
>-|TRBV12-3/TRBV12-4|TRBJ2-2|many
TGTGCCAGCAGCCCGGAAAACACCGGGGAGCTGTTTTTT
CASSPENTGELFF
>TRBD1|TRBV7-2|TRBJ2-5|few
TGTGCCAGCTGCCCAGGGGGCCAAGAGACCCAGTACTTC
CASCPGGQETQYF
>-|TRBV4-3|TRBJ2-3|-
TGCGCCAGCAGCCCAATCCGGGCAGATACGCAGTATTTT
CASSPIRADTQYF
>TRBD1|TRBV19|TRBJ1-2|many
TGTGCCAGTAGTATATCATCTCAGGGGGACTATGGCTACACCTTC
CASSISSQGDYGYTF
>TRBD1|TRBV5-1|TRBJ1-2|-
TGCGCCAGCAGCGGCGGACAGGCTCTATCGGGCTACACCTTC
CASSGGQALSGYTF
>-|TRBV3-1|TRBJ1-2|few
TGTGCCAGCAGCCCAGACAGGCAGTATGGCTACACCTTC
CASSPDRQYGYTF
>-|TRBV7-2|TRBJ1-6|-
TGTGCCAGCAGCGTGGGACTTGACAATTCACCCCTCCACTTT
CASSVGLDNSPLHF
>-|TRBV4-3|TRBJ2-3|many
TGCGCCAGCAGCCAAGTGGGTAGCACAGATACGCAGTATTTT
CASSQVGSTDTQYF
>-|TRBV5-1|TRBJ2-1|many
TGCGCCAGCAGCATACTCCAGGGGGGCGCCTACAATGAGCAGTTCTTC
CASSILQGGAYNEQFF
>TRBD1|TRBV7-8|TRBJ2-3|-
TGTGCCAGCAGCTTAGTAGGGGGCCCTAGCACAGATACGCAGTATTTT
CASSLVGGPSTDTQYF
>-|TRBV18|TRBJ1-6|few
TGTGCCACCCCAGAGCAGGGGCGCGATTCACCCCTCCACTTT
CATPEQGRDSPLHF
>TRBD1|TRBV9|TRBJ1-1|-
TGTGCCAGCAGCGTAGGGGGACAGGGAAACACTGAAGCTTTCTTT
CASSVGGQGNTEAFF
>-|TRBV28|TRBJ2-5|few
TGTGCCAGCAGTTTAGGGGGGCGCCAGCAAGAGACCCAGTACTTC
CASSLGGRQQETQYF
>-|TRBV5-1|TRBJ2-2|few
TGCGCCAGCAACTACGTGTACGCGAACACCGGGGAGCTGTTTTTT
CASNYVYANTGELFF
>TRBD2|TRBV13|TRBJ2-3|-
TGTGCCAGCAGCGCGACCCCGGGACTAGCGCTTCCAGATACGCAGTATTTT
CASSATPGLALPDTQYF
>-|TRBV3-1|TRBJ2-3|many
TGTGCCAGCAGCCGAAACACAGATACGCAGTATTTT
CASSRNTDTQYF
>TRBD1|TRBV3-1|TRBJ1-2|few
TGTGCCAGCAGCCAAGACTCCTGGACAGGGTTCGGCTACACCTTC
CASSQDSWTGFGYTF
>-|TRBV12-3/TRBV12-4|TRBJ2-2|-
TGTGCCAGCATCCACGAAGGGTACACCGGGGAGCTGTTTTTT
CASIHEGYTGELFF
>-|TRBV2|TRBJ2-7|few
TGTGCCAGCACCGGACAGCCATATGAGCAGTACTTC
CASTGQPYEQYF
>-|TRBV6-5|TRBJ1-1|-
TGTGCCAGCAGTTACGGTCTCCGAAGGAACACTGAAGCTTTCTTT
CASSYGLRRNTEAFF
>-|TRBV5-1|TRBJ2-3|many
TGCGCCAGCAGCCGAGAAGGATCAGATACGCAGTATTTT
CASSREGSDTQYF